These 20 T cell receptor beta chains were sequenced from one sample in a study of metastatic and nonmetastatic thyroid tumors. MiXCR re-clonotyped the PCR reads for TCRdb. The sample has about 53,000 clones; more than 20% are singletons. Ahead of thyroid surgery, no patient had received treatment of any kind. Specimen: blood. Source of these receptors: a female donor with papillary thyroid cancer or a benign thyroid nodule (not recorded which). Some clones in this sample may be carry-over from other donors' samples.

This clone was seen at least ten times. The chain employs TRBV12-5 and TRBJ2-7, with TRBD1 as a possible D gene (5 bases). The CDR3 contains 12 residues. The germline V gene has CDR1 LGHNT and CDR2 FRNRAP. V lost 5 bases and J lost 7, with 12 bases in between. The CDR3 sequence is CASGPRDGEQYF. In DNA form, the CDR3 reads TGTGCTAGTGGTCCCAGGGATGGGGAGCAGTACTTC.

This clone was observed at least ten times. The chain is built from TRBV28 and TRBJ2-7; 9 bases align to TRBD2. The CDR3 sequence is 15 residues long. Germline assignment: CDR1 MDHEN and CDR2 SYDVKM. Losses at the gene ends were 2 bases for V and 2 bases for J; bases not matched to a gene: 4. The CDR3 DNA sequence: TGTGCCAGCAGTTTACGACTAGCGGAACCCTACGAGCAGTACTTC. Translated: CASSLRLAEPYEQYF. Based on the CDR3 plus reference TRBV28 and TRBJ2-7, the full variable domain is DVKVTQSSRYLVKRTGEKVFLECVQDMDHENMFWYRQDPGLGLRLIYFSYDVKMKEKGDIPEGYSVSREKKERFSLILESASTNQTSMYLCASSLRLAEPYEQYFGPGTRLTVT.

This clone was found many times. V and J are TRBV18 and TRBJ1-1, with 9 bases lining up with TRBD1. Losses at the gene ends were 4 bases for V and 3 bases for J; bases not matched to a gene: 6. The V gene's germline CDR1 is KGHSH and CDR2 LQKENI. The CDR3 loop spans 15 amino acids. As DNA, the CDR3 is TGTGCCAGCTCACAGGGGACAGGGAGGGACACTGAAGCTTTCTTT. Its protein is CASSQGTGRDTEAFF.

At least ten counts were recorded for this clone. The CDR3 bases are TGTGCCAGCAGTTTAGGCAGGGCCAGAAACTATGGCTACACCTTC. Its translation is CASSLGRARNYGYTF. This sequence joins TRBV12-3 or TRBV12-4 and TRBJ1-2; tentative D call: TRBD1 (5 bases). This CDR3 contains 15 residues. Trimming shortened V by 1 base and J by 2 bases, and 11 bases separated the two germline ends.

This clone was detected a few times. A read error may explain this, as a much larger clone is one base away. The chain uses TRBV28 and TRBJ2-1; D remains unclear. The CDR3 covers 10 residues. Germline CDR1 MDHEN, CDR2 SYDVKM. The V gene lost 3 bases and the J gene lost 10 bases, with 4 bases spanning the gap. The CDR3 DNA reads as TGTGCCAGCAGTTTTGTAGAGCAGTTCTTC. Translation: CASSFVEQFF.

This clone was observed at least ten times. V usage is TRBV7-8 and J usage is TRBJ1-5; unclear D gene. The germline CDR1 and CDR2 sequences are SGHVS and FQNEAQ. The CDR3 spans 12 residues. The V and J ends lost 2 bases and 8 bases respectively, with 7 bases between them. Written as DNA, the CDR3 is TGTGCCAGCAGCTTAAGGGCGGAGCCCCAGCATTTT. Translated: CASSLRAEPQHF.

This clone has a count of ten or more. The CDR3 DNA reads as TGTGCCAGCAGCCTCAGCATGGGGTACCAGCCCCAGCATTTT. Its protein is CASSLSMGYQPQHF. The chain has TRBV5-8 and TRBJ1-5; D is ambiguous. CDR1 and CDR2 (germline): SGHTS, YDEGEE. The CDR3 is 14 amino acids. V dropped 4 bases and J dropped 7 bases, with 15 bases sitting between them.

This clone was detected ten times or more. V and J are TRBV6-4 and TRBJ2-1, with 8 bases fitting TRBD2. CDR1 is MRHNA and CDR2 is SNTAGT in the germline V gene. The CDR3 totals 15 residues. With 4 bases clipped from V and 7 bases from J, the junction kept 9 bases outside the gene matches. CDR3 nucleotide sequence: TGTGCCAGCAGTGTAGCAGCGGGAGTAAGTAATGAGCAGTTCTTC. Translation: CASSVAAGVSNEQFF.

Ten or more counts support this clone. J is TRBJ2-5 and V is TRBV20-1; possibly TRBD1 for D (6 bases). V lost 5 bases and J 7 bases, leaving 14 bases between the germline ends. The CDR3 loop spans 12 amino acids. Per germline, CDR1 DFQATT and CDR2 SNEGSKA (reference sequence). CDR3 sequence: CSASQGPGTQYF. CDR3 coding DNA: TGCAGTGCTTCCCAGGGGCCCGGGACCCAGTACTTC.

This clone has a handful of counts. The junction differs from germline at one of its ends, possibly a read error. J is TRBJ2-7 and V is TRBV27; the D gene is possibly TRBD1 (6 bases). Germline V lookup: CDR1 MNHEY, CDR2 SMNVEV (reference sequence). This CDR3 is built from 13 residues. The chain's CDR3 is CATARDKNYEQCF. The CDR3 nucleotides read TGTGCCACGGCCCGGGACAAAAACTACGAGCAGTGCTTC.

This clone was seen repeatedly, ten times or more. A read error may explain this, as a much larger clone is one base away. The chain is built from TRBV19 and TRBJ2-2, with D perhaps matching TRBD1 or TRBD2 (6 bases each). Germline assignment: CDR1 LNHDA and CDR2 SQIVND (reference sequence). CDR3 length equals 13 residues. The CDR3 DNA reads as TGTGCCAGTAGTATTCAGGGGACCGGGGGGCTGTTTTTT. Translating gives CASSIQGTGGLFF.

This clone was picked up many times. For the CDR3, the DNA is TGTGCCAGCAGCCTGGGACAGGGAAAGGATGGCTACACCTTC. It is translated as CASSLGQGKDGYTF. The chain links TRBV6-4 to TRBJ1-2, with 9 positions matching TRBD1. The CDR3 has 14 residues. Trimming removed 6 bases from V and 6 bases from J; junction bases left unmatched: 8. Germline CDR1 MRHNA, CDR2 SNTAGT.

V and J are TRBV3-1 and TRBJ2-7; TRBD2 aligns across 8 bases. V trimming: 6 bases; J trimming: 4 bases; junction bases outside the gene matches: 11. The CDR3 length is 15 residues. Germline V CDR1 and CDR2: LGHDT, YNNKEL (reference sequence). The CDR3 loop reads CASRLASGRGYEQYF. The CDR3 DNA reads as TGTGCCAGCAGGCTAGCGAGCGGGAGAGGGTACGAGCAGTACTTC.

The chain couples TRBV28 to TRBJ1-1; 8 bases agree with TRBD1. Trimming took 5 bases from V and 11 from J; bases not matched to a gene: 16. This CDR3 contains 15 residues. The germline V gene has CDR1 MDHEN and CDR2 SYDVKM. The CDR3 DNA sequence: TGTGCCAGCAGTCAACTAACAGGGGGGGCAGCAGTTGCTTTCTTT. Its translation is CASSQLTGGAAVAFF.

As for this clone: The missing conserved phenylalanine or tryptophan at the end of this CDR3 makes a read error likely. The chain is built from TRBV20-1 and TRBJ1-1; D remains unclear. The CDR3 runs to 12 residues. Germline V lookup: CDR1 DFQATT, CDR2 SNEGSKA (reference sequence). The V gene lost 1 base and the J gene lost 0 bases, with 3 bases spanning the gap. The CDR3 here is CSARGVNTEAFL. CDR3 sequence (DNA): TGCAGTGCTAGAGGAGTGAACACTGAAGCTTTCTTG.

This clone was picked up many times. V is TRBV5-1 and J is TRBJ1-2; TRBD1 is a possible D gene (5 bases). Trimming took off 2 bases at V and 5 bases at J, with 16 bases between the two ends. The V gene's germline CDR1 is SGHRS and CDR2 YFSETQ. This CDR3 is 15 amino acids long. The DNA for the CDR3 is TGCGCCAGCAGCTTATTCGTAGGGACCTCTTATGGCTACACCTTC. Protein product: CASSLFVGTSYGYTF.

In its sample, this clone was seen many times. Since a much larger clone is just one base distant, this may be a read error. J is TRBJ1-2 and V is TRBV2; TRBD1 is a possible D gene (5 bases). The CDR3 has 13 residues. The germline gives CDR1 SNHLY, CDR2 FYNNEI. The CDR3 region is CASSVSQGSGYAF. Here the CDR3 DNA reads TGTGCCAGCAGTGTGAGCCAGGGATCTGGCTACGCCTTC.

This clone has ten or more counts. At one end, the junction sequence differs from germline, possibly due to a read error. The CDR3 bases are TGTGCCAGCAATGAACTGGCTAGAGCTACCCAAGAGACCCAGTACTTC. Encoded protein: CASNELARATQETQYF. The V gene is TRBV2, the J gene TRBJ2-5, with D unresolved. The CDR3 runs 16 residues. From germline, CDR1 is SNHLY and CDR2 FYNNEI.

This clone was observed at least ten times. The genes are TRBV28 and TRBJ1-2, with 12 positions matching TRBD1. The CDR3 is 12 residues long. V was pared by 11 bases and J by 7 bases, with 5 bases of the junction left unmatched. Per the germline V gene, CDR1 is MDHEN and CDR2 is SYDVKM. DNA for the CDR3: TGTGCCTCGGGACAGGGGGCGTCTGGCTACACCTTC. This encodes CASGQGASGYTF.

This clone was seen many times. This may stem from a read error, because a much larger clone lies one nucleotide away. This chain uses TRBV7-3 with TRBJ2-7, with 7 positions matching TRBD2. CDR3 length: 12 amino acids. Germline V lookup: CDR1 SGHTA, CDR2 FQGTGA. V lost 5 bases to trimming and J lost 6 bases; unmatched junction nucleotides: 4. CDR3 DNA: TGTGCCAGCAGCGGGGGGGGGACCGAGCAGTACTTC. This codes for CASSGGGTEQYF.